This entry lists 4 T cell receptor beta chains sequenced from one sample in a study of CD8+ T cells in alopecia areata. Treatment noted: oral pan-JAK inhibitor, 5-10 mg twice daily. cDNA reverse transcribed from extracted RNA served as the sequencing template. The protocol was immunoSEQ multiplex PCR, while the TCRdb copy is restricted to in-frame clones and leaves out a portion. Here the sample spans approximately 180,000 clones, roughly 60% being singletons. Here the sequenced sample was CD4+ T cells sorted from blood, taken around week 50, from a patient treated with tofacitinib. These receptors were taken from a human donor with alopecia areata.

Concerning this clone: Within the sample, other DNA sequences also encode this same CDR3. The chain recombines TRBV5-1 with TRBJ2-2, with a weak D call TRBD2 (5 bases). The CDR3 has 14 amino acids. The germline gives CDR1 SGHRS, CDR2 YFSETQ. The germline V and J ends were trimmed by 0 bases and 6 bases, with 9 bases remaining between them. The CDR3 sequence is CASSLGGGSGELFF. In DNA form, the CDR3 reads TGCGCCAGCAGCTTGGGAGGCGGGTCCGGGGAGCTGTTTTTT.

The V gene is TRBV6-4, the J gene TRBJ2-7; D is ambiguous. Germline assignment: CDR1 MRHNA and CDR2 SNTAGT. V lost 6 bases and J 4 bases, leaving 13 bases between the germline ends. The CDR3 has 13 residues. CDR3 sequence reads: CASSREIGYEQYF. The CDR3 DNA is TGTGCCAGCAGCCGAGAGATAGGGTACGAGCAGTACTTC.

In its sample, this clone was seen a few times. Other DNA sequences in this specimen translate into the identical CDR3. V gene TRBV10-3 combines with J gene TRBJ1-1, with a weak D call TRBD1 (5 bases). This CDR3 spans 12 amino acids. CDR1 ENHRY and CDR2 SYGVKD come from the germline V gene. Trimming left V 6 bases short and J 2 bases short, with 7 bases between. CDR3 residues: CAISGGNTEAFF. CDR3 coding DNA: TGTGCCATCAGCGGGGGAAACACTGAAGCTTTCTTT.

About this clone: The sample has other DNA sequences that encode this CDR3 too. The rearrangement joins TRBV20-1 to TRBJ2-7; D is undetermined. This CDR3 region has 11 residues. The germline V and J ends were trimmed by 0 bases and 4 bases, with 4 bases remaining between them. Germline CDR1 and CDR2: DFQATT and SNEGSKA (reference sequence). The CDR3 DNA sequence: TGCAGTGCTAGAGAGGTATACGAGCAGTACTTC. Translated: CSAREVYEQYF.